What follows are 32 T cell receptor beta chains derived from one specimen sequenced in a study of blood T cell repertoires in COVID-19. TCRdb's copy holds only in-frame clones and misses some; the assay was immunoSEQ multiplex PCR. This table holds about 240,000 clones, around 89% found once. Sequences were obtained from PBMCs or T cells enriched from blood (not recorded which). Source of these receptors: a woman aged 25 to 39 who had recovered from COVID-19.

The V call is TRBV19, the J call TRBJ1-1; TRBD1 matches at 9 bases. Germline loops: CDR1 LNHDA, CDR2 SQIVND (reference sequence). The CDR3 spans 14 residues. The ends lost 3 bases at V and 4 bases at J; junction bases unmatched: 3. The CDR3 loop is CASSIGTGSTEAFF. The CDR3 DNA is TGTGCCAGTAGTATTGGGACAGGGTCCACTGAAGCTTTCTTT.

This chain joins TRBV7-9 and TRBJ2-7; no firm D call. The CDR3 length is 14 residues. Germline V gene lookup returns CDR1 SEHNR and CDR2 FQNEAQ (reference sequence). The ends were cut back, 2 bases at V and 1 base at J, with 9 bases in the middle. The DNA for the CDR3 is TGTGCCAGCAGCTTAATGACGGGTTCCTACGAGCAGTACTTC. Its translation: CASSLMTGSYEQYF.

The J gene is TRBJ1-1, the V gene TRBV30; a weak D match, TRBD1 (5 bases). CDR1 GTSNPN and CDR2 SVGIG come from the germline V gene (reference sequence). The CDR3 covers 13 residues. Trimming stripped 3 bases from V and 0 bases from J, with 8 bases between. In DNA form, the CDR3 reads TGTGCCTGGAGGGAGGGGATGAACACTGAAGCTTTCTTT. Its protein product is CAWREGMNTEAFF. The whole variable domain, filled in from reference TRBV30 and TRBJ1-1, reads SQTIHQWPATLVQPVGSPLSLECTVEGTSNPNLYWYRQAAGRGLQLLFYSVGIGQISSEVPQNLSASRPQDRQFILSSKKLLLSDSGFYLCAWREGMNTEAFFGQGTRLTVV.

The chain has TRBV28 and TRBJ1-2; TRBD1 is a possible D gene (6 bases). The germline V and J ends were trimmed by 8 bases and 3 bases, with 19 bases remaining between them. From germline, CDR1 is MDHEN and CDR2 SYDVKM. CDR3 length: 15 amino acids. The CDR3 nucleotides read TGTGCCAGCTGGGGGGAACAGGGAGGGGACTATGGCTACACCTTC. Translated, it gives CASWGEQGGDYGYTF.

The V gene is TRBV3-1 (or the pseudogene TRBV3-2), the J gene TRBJ1-4; perhaps TRBD1 as D (5 bases). In germline, CDR1 is LGHDT, CDR2 YNNKEL (reference sequence). The CDR3 covers 14 residues. Trimming took 4 bases from V and 7 from J, leaving 13 bases between them. Written as DNA, the CDR3 is TGTGCCAGCAGCCCCGCGGGGGGTGGTGAAAAACTGTTTTTT. Translation gives CASSPAGGGEKLFF.

The V gene is TRBV19, the J gene TRBJ1-5; D is uncertain. The CDR3 sequence is 13 residues long. The V gene's germline CDR1 is LNHDA and CDR2 SQIVND (reference sequence). The V end was cut by 6 bases, the J end by 3 bases, with 9 bases between. DNA for the CDR3: TGTGCCAGTAGCCCCCTACTCAATCAGCCCCAGCATTTT. Residues: CASSPLLNQPQHF.

The V and J genes are TRBV5-1 and TRBJ2-3, with 9 bases identical to TRBD2. The V gene's germline CDR1 is SGHRS and CDR2 YFSETQ. The CDR3 runs 15 residues. V shed 3 bases, J shed 0 bases, and the junction held 2 bases outside the gene matches. This CDR3 reads CASSSSGVSTDTQYF. CDR3 DNA sequence: TGCGCCAGCAGCTCTAGCGGGGTTAGCACAGATACGCAGTATTTT.

This sequence joins TRBV3-1 (or the pseudogene TRBV3-2) and TRBJ1-1; perhaps TRBD1 as D (5 bases). CDR1 LGHDT and CDR2 YNNKEL come from the germline V gene (reference sequence). V was cut by 0 bases and J by 1 base, with 15 bases left in between. The CDR3 consists of 17 residues. In DNA, the CDR3 is TGTGCCAGCAGCCAAGAGTTGGGGCGGCGGGGGAACACTGAAGCTTTCTTT. Amino acids: CASSQELGRRGNTEAFF.

The chain carries TRBV19 and TRBJ2-1; D is perhaps TRBD1 (6 bases). Germline values: CDR1 LNHDA, CDR2 SQIVND (reference sequence). The CDR3 covers 14 residues. With 1 base removed from V and 7 bases from J, the gap between germline ends came to 11 bases. The CDR3 loop reads CASSIATGINEQFF. The CDR3 nucleotides read TGTGCCAGTAGTATAGCCACAGGGATTAATGAGCAGTTCTTC.

The rearrangement uses TRBV4-3 and TRBJ2-2; 9 bases line up with TRBD1. The CDR3 is made up of 15 amino acids. Germline V gene data show CDR1 as LGHNA and CDR2 as YSLEER. V shed 3 bases and J 4 bases; nucleotides not matched to a gene: 3. DNA of the CDR3: TGCGCCAGCAGCCACGGGACAGGGAGCACCGGGGAGCTGTTTTTT. Translation gives CASSHGTGSTGELFF.

The chain joins TRBV4-1 to TRBJ1-4; D gene ambiguous. Germline values: CDR1 MGHRA, CDR2 YSYEKL. The CDR3 is 13 amino acids. Trimming pared 4 bases from V and 8 bases from J, leaving 11 bases between. The CDR3 protein is CASSRDVEEKLFF. DNA of the CDR3: TGCGCCAGCAGCCGCGACGTGGAGGAAAAACTGTTTTTT.

The chain couples TRBV7-2 to TRBJ2-5; TRBD2 is a possible D gene (5 bases). The V gene's germline CDR1 is SGHTA and CDR2 FQGNSA. V was cut by 5 bases and J by 0 bases, with 10 bases left in between. The CDR3 totals 14 residues. CDR3 amino acids: CASSNPGNQETQYF. The CDR3 bases are TGTGCCAGCAGCAATCCGGGAAACCAAGAGACCCAGTACTTC.

V and J are TRBV29-1 and TRBJ1-2, with 9 bases matching TRBD1. V lost 4 bases to trimming and J lost 1 base; unmatched junction nucleotides: 7. CDR3 length equals 15 residues. CDR1 is SQVTM, CDR2 ANQGSEA, per germline. The CDR3 is CSVGQGEGVNYGYTF. The CDR3 DNA is TGCAGCGTTGGACAGGGGGAAGGGGTTAACTATGGCTACACCTTC.

The chain joins TRBV28 to TRBJ1-5; 8 bases are shared with TRBD1. V was clipped by 1 base and J by 6 bases; unmatched bases: 5. Germline-derived CDR1 and CDR2 are MDHEN and SYDVKM. CDR3 length: 15 residues. The CDR3 is CASSLLPGGSQPQHF. In DNA form, the CDR3 reads TGTGCCAGCAGTTTATTGCCAGGGGGCAGTCAGCCCCAGCATTTT.

In its sample, this clone was seen a few times. V gene TRBV9 combines with J gene TRBJ1-6; 7 bases align to TRBD1. With 0 bases clipped from V and 10 bases from J, the junction kept 7 bases outside the gene matches. The CDR3 is made up of 15 amino acids. The V gene's germline CDR1 is SGDLS and CDR2 YYNGEE. The chain's CDR3 is CASSVAGQPESPLHF. In nucleotides, the CDR3 is TGTGCCAGCAGCGTAGCGGGACAGCCAGAGTCACCCCTCCACTTT.

The chain joins TRBV4-3 to TRBJ2-7; the match to TRBD1 covers 8 bases. CDR1 and CDR2 from the germline V gene are LGHNA and YSLEER. The CDR3 contains 17 residues. V gave up 1 base and J gave up 1 base; unmatched junction bases: 9. Written as DNA, the CDR3 is TGCGCCAGCAGCCAAGGGGGCCTCCGGGACAGGTCCTACGAGCAGTACTTC. Translating it yields CASSQGGLRDRSYEQYF.

The J gene is TRBJ2-5, the V gene TRBV7-2, with 9 bases lining up with TRBD2. CDR1 is SGHTA and CDR2 is FQGNSA in the germline V gene. Germline trimming cut 5 bases from V and 5 bases from J; bases unmatched to any gene: 12. CDR3 length equals 16 residues. The CDR3 sequence: CASSAGGRTSEETQYF. The CDR3 nucleotides are TGTGCCAGCAGCGCGGGGGGGCGCACGTCGGAGGAGACCCAGTACTTC.

V gene TRBV18 combines with J gene TRBJ2-5; D uncertain. V lost 6 bases and J lost 5, with 13 bases in between. From germline, CDR1 is KGHSH and CDR2 LQKENI. The length of the CDR3 is 13 residues. The CDR3 sequence is CASSEPAGETQYF. The CDR3 bases are TGTGCCAGCTCGGAGCCCGCCGGGGAGACCCAGTACTTC.

J is TRBJ2-3 and V is TRBV7-3; D gene unclear. Germline-derived CDR1 and CDR2 are SGHTA and FQGTGA. V gave up 1 base and J gave up 2 bases, with 10 bases separating them. This CDR3 has 15 residues. The DNA for the CDR3 is TGTGCCAGCAGCTTAAATGGGCTATACACAGATACGCAGTATTTT. Translating gives CASSLNGLYTDTQYF.

CDR3 DNA: TGTGCCCTCAGGGCTAGCGGGGTCACAGATACGCAGTATTTT. Translated: CALRASGVTDTQYF. The rearrangement joins TRBV28 to TRBJ2-3; 9 bases line up with TRBD2. The CDR3 has 14 residues. Germline lookup yields CDR1 MDHEN and CDR2 SYDVKM. The V segment lost 11 bases and the J segment 2 bases; nucleotides outside the gene matches: 8. The variable domain in full, completed from reference TRBV28 and TRBJ2-3, reads DVKVTQSSRYLVKRTGEKVFLECVQDMDHENMFWYRQDPGLGLRLIYFSYDVKMKEKGDIPEGYSVSREKKERFSLILESASTNQTSMYLCALRASGVTDTQYFGPGTRLTVL.

The chain has TRBV5-4 and TRBJ2-3; 8 bases align to TRBD2. The CDR3 totals 16 residues. Germline V gene lookup returns CDR1 SGHNT and CDR2 YYREEE (reference sequence). J gave up 1 base and V 0 bases, and 4 bases lay outside the gene matches. The CDR3 nucleotides are TGTGCCAGCAGCTTGGGAGCGGGAGCTGGCACAGATACGCAGTATTTT. Residues: CASSLGAGAGTDTQYF.

The rearrangement joins TRBV5-4 to TRBJ2-7; 7 bases match TRBD1. The CDR3 is made up of 14 amino acids. The germline gives CDR1 SGHNT, CDR2 YYREEE (reference sequence). The V and J ends lost 2 bases and 4 bases, in that order; junction bases with no gene match: 6. The CDR3 coding sequence is TGTGCCAGCAGCTTAGGGACAGAACTTTACGAGCAGTACTTC. Translated: CASSLGTELYEQYF.

The chain carries TRBV4-1 and TRBJ1-2; D unclear. CDR1 is MGHRA and CDR2 is YSYEKL in the germline V gene. V shed 0 bases and J shed 3 bases, with 11 bases lying between them. The CDR3 sequence is 15 residues long. This CDR3 reads CASSQDYGQDYGYTF. The CDR3 region has the DNA TGCGCCAGCAGCCAAGATTATGGGCAAGACTATGGCTACACCTTC.

The chain has TRBV29-1 and TRBJ1-1; TRBD1 matches 8 bases. Germline CDR1 and CDR2: SQVTM and ANQGSEA. The length of the CDR3 is 13 residues. CDR3 in amino acids: CIGTGEMNTEAFF. The CDR3 nucleotides read TGCATAGGGACAGGAGAAATGAACACTGAAGCTTTCTTT.

This clone turned up a few times. CDR3 nucleotides: TGTGCCAGCTCACTTGGAACTCAGGGGAACACTGAAGCTTTCTTT. Protein: CASSLGTQGNTEAFF. The V and J genes are TRBV18 and TRBJ1-1; TRBD1 might be the D (5 bases). V gave up 4 bases and J gave up 1 base, with 13 bases separating them. CDR1 is KGHSH, CDR2 LQKENI, per germline. This CDR3 has 15 residues.

V gene TRBV20-1 combines with J gene TRBJ2-1, with TRBD2 matching 11 bases. V was pared by 3 bases and J by 8 bases, with 9 bases of the junction left unmatched. The germline V gene has CDR1 DFQATT and CDR2 SNEGSKA (reference sequence). The CDR3 consists of 15 residues. The CDR3 is CSASSASGRSDEQFF. CDR3 DNA sequence: TGCAGTGCTAGTTCGGCTAGCGGGAGGAGCGATGAGCAGTTCTTC.

CDR3 residues: CSVSTGRNTEAFF. The CDR3 coding sequence is TGCAGCGTTAGTACCGGGAGGAACACTGAAGCTTTCTTT. This rearrangement joins TRBV29-1 to TRBJ1-1; D uncertain. V was trimmed by 5 bases and J by 1 base, leaving 11 bases between them. There are 13 residues in the CDR3. CDR1 is SQVTM, CDR2 ANQGSEA, per germline.

This clone was detected only once. The V gene is TRBV19, the J gene TRBJ2-1; D not resolved. V lost 4 bases to trimming and J lost 1 base, with 8 bases between them. The CDR3 spans 14 residues. The germline V gene has CDR1 LNHDA and CDR2 SQIVND (reference sequence). CDR3 bases: TGTGCCAGTAGTACGTGGGCATCCTACAATGAGCAGTTCTTC. It translates to CASSTWASYNEQFF.

The DNA for the CDR3 is TGTGCCAGCAGCAAAGAGGACAGTGGAGAAAAACTGTTTTTT. Its protein is CASSKEDSGEKLFF. The J gene is TRBJ1-4, the V gene TRBV21-1; the table's D call, TRBD1, was not checked against the DNA. TRBV21-1 is listed as a pseudogene. CDR3 length: 14 amino acids.

The chain combines TRBV28 with TRBJ1-1; the match to TRBD1 covers 7 bases. Trimming cost V 6 bases and J 3 bases; bases outside gene matches: 7. The CDR3 consists of 14 residues. The germline CDR1 and CDR2 sequences are MDHEN and SYDVKM. The CDR3 DNA reads as TGTGCCAGCAGGGAGACAGGGCGCGACACTGAAGCTTTCTTT. Protein product: CASRETGRDTEAFF.

Concerning this clone itself: The same CDR3 is also encoded by other DNA sequences in this sample. V is TRBV6-5 and J is TRBJ1-2, with 7 bases aligning to TRBD1. With 2 bases clipped from V and 8 bases from J, the junction kept 5 bases outside the gene matches. The CDR3 contains 13 residues. CDR1 is MNHEY and CDR2 is SVGAGI in the germline V gene. CDR3 region: CASSYSRGDGYTF. The CDR3 coding sequence is TGTGCCAGCAGTTACAGCAGGGGGGACGGCTACACCTTC.

This clone was counted a few times. J is TRBJ1-2 and V is TRBV9; possible D gene TRBD1, 6 bases. Germline V gene lookup returns CDR1 SGDLS and CDR2 YYNGEE. V dropped 3 bases and J dropped 4 bases, with 13 bases sitting between them. This CDR3 has 14 residues. CDR3 sequence: CASSGRTVSYGYTF. CDR3 in DNA: TGTGCCAGCAGCGGAAGGACAGTGAGCTATGGCTACACCTTC.